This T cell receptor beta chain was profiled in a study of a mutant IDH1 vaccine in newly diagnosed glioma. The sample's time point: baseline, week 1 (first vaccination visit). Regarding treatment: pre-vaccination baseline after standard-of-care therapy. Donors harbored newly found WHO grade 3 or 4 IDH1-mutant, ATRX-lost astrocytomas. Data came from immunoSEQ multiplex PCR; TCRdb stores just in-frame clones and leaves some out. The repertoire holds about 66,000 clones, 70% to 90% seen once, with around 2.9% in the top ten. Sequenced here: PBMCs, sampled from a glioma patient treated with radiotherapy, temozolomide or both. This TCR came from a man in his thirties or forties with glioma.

The chain's CDR3 is CASSLYGGARPDEQFF. Here the CDR3 DNA reads TGTGCCAGCAGCTTATATGGGGGGGCCCGCCCGGATGAGCAGTTCTTC. The chain is built from TRBV7-9 and TRBJ2-1; D might be TRBD2 (7 bases). The CDR3 sequence is 16 residues long. Germline CDR1 SEHNR, CDR2 FQNEAQ (reference sequence). Between the trimmed V and J ends, which lost 2 bases and 8 bases, there was a span of 19 bases.